This entry lists 27 T cell receptor beta chains sequenced from one sample in a study of blood T cells in healthy people across ages. Alongside a J-beta primer mix, a sample-barcoded 5' primer served in a second PCR lasting about 6 to 11 cycles. Using its own MiXCR run on the 5' RACE reads, TCRdb lists one record per CDR3 protein. This table holds around 990,000 distinct CDR3 sequences, roughly 24% found once. This sample was shared with a second study, whose subject was T cells of mothers and their children.

Sequences were obtained from blood. The receptors come from a girl aged 2 to 10 in good health.

The chain is built from TRBV27 and TRBJ1-2, with unresolved D. V gave up 1 base and J gave up 4 bases, with 7 bases separating them. Germline CDR1 and CDR2: MNHEY and SMNVEV (reference sequence). The CDR3 length is 13 residues. The CDR3 loop reads CASSLLGSYGYTF. CDR3 in DNA: TGTGCCAGCAGTTTATTGGGATCCTATGGCTACACCTTC.

A few counts support this clonotype. The chain uses TRBV4-3 and TRBJ2-1, with D perhaps matching TRBD2 (6 bases). The DNA end favors TRBJ2-7, so the J call may be wrong. The CDR3 runs 16 residues. CDR1 is LGHNA and CDR2 is YSLEER in the germline V gene. CDR3 nucleotides: TGCGCCAGCAGCCAAGATAGGAGGGTCTGGTCCTACGAGCAGTACTTC. It codes for CASSQDRRVWSYEQYF.

The CDR3 DNA is TGTGCCAGCAGCTCCCCGAGTGCTTACAATGAGCAGTTCTTC. This translates into CASSSPSAYNEQFF. This chain joins TRBV7-9 and TRBJ2-1; no firm D call. V was trimmed by 4 bases and J by 4 bases, leaving 11 bases between them. The germline V gene encodes CDR1 SEHNR and CDR2 FQNEAQ (reference sequence). The CDR3 totals 14 residues.

In this sample, this clonotype turned up a few times. The rearrangement links TRBV4-3 to TRBJ2-5, with 9 bases lining up with TRBD1. The better agreement between TRBJ2-1 and the DNA end casts doubt on the J call. Germline loops: CDR1 LGHNA, CDR2 YSLEER. This CDR3 is built from 15 residues. CDR3 sequence (DNA): TGCGCCAGCAGCCAAGAACAGGGGGCTAGGAATGAGCAGTTCTTC. Translated, it gives CASSQEQGARNEQFF.

This rearrangement joins TRBV4-3 to TRBJ2-1; possibly TRBD1 or TRBD2 for D (6 bases each). Germline CDR1 is LGHNA and CDR2 is YSLEER. Trimming shortened V by 0 bases and J by 0 bases, and 9 bases separated the two germline ends. The CDR3 is made up of 16 amino acids. The DNA of the CDR3 is TGCGCCAGCAGCCAAGATAAGGGGGGCTCCTACAATGAGCAGTTCTTC. Its translation is CASSQDKGGSYNEQFF.

This clonotype was recorded a few times. The chain is built from TRBV5-1 and TRBJ2-3, with D tentatively TRBD2 (5 bases). The CDR3 covers 16 residues. Trimming took 0 bases from V and 3 from J, leaving 14 bases between them. Germline values: CDR1 SGHRS, CDR2 YFSETQ. The CDR3 spells CASSLADFQATDTQYF. The CDR3 coding sequence is TGCGCCAGCAGCTTGGCGGACTTCCAGGCGACAGATACGCAGTATTTT. The entire variable domain, with the rest obtained from reference TRBV5-1 and TRBJ2-3, is as follows: KAGVTQTPRYLIKTRGQQVTLSCSPISGHRSVSWYQQTPGQGLQFLFEYFSETQRNKGNFPGRFSGRQFSNSRSEMNVSTLELGDSALYLCASSLADFQATDTQYFGPGTRLTVL.

The chain joins TRBV15 to TRBJ2-1; D is perhaps TRBD2 (5 bases). V lost 4 bases, J lost 10 bases, and 17 bases lay in between. Germline V gene lookup returns CDR1 LNHNV and CDR2 YYDKDF (reference sequence). This CDR3 has 14 residues. CDR3 residues: CATSTFLEVDEQFF. CDR3 nucleotides: TGTGCCACCAGCACTTTCTTGGAGGTCGACGAGCAGTTCTTC.

This clonotype was counted only a few times. The CDR3 region is CASSRYQGERANEQFF. The CDR3 coding sequence is TGCGCCAGCAGCAGATACCAGGGGGAAAGGGCCAATGAGCAGTTCTTC. The chain carries TRBV5-1 and TRBJ2-1; 7 bases are shared with TRBD1. The junction had 13 bases not matched to a gene; V was cut back by 4 bases and J by 6 bases. Per the germline V gene, CDR1 is SGHRS and CDR2 is YFSETQ. CDR3 length: 16 residues.

This clonotype was detected a few times. The chain couples TRBV5-1 to TRBJ2-1; 8 nucleotides match TRBD1. V shed 4 bases, J shed 7 bases, and the junction held 7 bases outside the gene matches. Germline loops: CDR1 SGHRS, CDR2 YFSETQ. The CDR3 spans 14 residues. CDR3 in amino acids: CASSLPGQANEQFF. DNA of the CDR3: TGCGCCAGCAGCCTACCGGGACAGGCGAATGAGCAGTTCTTC. The full variable domain, its missing parts supplied by reference TRBV5-1 and TRBJ2-1, is KAGVTQTPRYLIKTRGQQVTLSCSPISGHRSVSWYQQTPGQGLQFLFEYFSETQRNKGNFPGRFSGRQFSNSRSEMNVSTLELGDSALYLCASSLPGQANEQFFGPGTRLTVL.

This clonotype was counted at least ten times. The chain combines TRBV2 with TRBJ2-5; D perhaps matches TRBD1 (5 bases). The assigned J gene may be wrong: the sequence end matches TRBJ2-7 better. CDR1 SNHLY and CDR2 FYNNEI come from the germline V gene. The CDR3 has 12 residues. The CDR3 bases are TGTGCCAGCAGACAGGACTCCTACGAGCAGTACTTC. This sequence encodes CASRQDSYEQYF.

The V gene is TRBV5-1, the J gene TRBJ2-5; TRBD1 aligns across 12 bases. V trimming: 6 bases; J trimming: 5 bases; junction bases outside the gene matches: 11. This CDR3 has 16 residues. Per germline, CDR1 SGHRS and CDR2 YFSETQ. CDR3 in DNA: TGCGCCAGCACCTCCCCGGGGACAGGGGGCGTTGAGACCCAGTACTTC. This encodes CASTSPGTGGVETQYF.

The CDR3 DNA follows: TGTGCCAGCAGTTCGGCAGGGGGTCGCTACACCTTC. Encoded protein: CASSSAGGRYTF. The rearrangement uses TRBV27 and TRBJ1-2, with 7 nucleotides matching TRBD1. The CDR3 covers 12 residues. The ends lost 4 bases at V and 9 bases at J; junction bases unmatched: 5. Germline assignment: CDR1 MNHEY and CDR2 SMNVEV (reference sequence).

The sample holds a few counts of this clonotype. The germline gene is not matched at one end of the junction; a read error may be the cause. The chain has TRBV10-3 and TRBJ1-2; 12 bases are a match to TRBD1. Per germline, CDR1 ENHRY and CDR2 SYGVKD. CDR3 length equals 16 residues. CDR3: CAVSPPGTGGIYGYTF. DNA of the CDR3: TGTGCCGTCAGTCCTCCCGGGACAGGGGGCATCTATGGCTACACCTTC.

A few counts support this clonotype. The gene calls are TRBV12-3 or TRBV12-4 and TRBJ1-6; possible D gene TRBD1, 6 bases. Trimming stripped 3 bases from V and 4 bases from J, with 13 bases between. This CDR3 is 16 amino acids long. The CDR3 sequence: CASSFSAGEYNSPLHF. The CDR3 DNA follows: TGTGCCAGCAGTTTTTCGGCAGGGGAATATAATTCACCCCTCCACTTT.

V gene TRBV4-3 combines with J gene TRBJ1-2; D remains unclear. CDR3 length equals 14 residues. Germline V gene lookup returns CDR1 LGHNA and CDR2 YSLEER. The V gene lost 2 bases and the J gene lost 5 bases, with 12 bases spanning the gap. CDR3 DNA sequence: TGCGCCAGCAGCCAATATCCAGCGGAGTATGGCTACACCTTC. Translation: CASSQYPAEYGYTF.

This clonotype was picked up a small number of times. This rearrangement joins TRBV20-1 to TRBJ2-1; tentatively, D is TRBD2 (6 bases). CDR1 is DFQATT and CDR2 is SNEGSKA in the germline V gene (reference sequence). There are 13 residues in the CDR3. V lost 0 bases and J lost 10, with 13 bases in between. CDR3 residues: CSARDVRGREQFF. CDR3 DNA sequence: TGCAGTGCTAGAGATGTGCGGGGAAGGGAGCAGTTCTTC.

This chain uses TRBV24-1 with TRBJ2-5, with 8 nucleotides matching TRBD2. V was clipped by 4 bases and J by 4 bases; unmatched bases: 7. This CDR3 region has 15 residues. In germline, CDR1 is KGHDR, CDR2 SFDVKD. The CDR3 spells CATSDPQRGLETQYF. The DNA of the CDR3 is TGTGCCACCAGTGACCCCCAGCGGGGGTTAGAGACCCAGTACTTC.

The chain recombines TRBV4-1 with TRBJ2-7; D uncertain. CDR3 length equals 14 residues. V was shortened by 0 bases and J by 3 bases, with 9 bases between the two germline ends. CDR1 MGHRA and CDR2 YSYEKL come from the germline V gene. This CDR3 is CASSQDRTDYEQYF. CDR3 nucleotides: TGCGCCAGCAGCCAAGATAGAACAGACTACGAGCAGTACTTC.

A remark on this clonotype: One end of the junction varies from germline; a read error may be responsible. The chain has TRBV9 and TRBJ2-5; perhaps D is TRBD1 or TRBD2 (5 bases each). The J call may be faulty, since TRBJ2-1 better matches the DNA end. Germline V lookup: CDR1 SGDLS, CDR2 YYNGEE. The CDR3 covers 14 residues. This CDR3 reads CVSSGRDVSNEQFF. Here the CDR3 DNA reads TGTGTCAGCAGCGGAAGGGACGTCTCCAATGAGCAGTTCTTC.

The gene calls are TRBV6-2 or TRBV6-3 and TRBJ2-7, with TRBD2 matching over 13 bases. Germline lookup yields CDR1 MNHEY and CDR2 SVGEGT. V was pared by 2 bases and J by 0 bases, with 4 bases of the junction left unmatched. This CDR3 is built from 17 residues. CDR3 residues: CASSYGTSGKSSYEQYF. The CDR3 region has the DNA TGTGCCAGCAGTTACGGGACTAGCGGGAAAAGCTCCTACGAGCAGTACTTC.

This clonotype was seen a few times. This sequence joins TRBV12-3 or TRBV12-4 and TRBJ1-2; D is perhaps TRBD1 (5 bases). This CDR3 spans 14 amino acids. The V end was cut by 2 bases, the J end by 2 bases, with 9 bases between. CDR3 region: CASSLNRPNYGYTF. In DNA, the CDR3 is TGTGCCAGCAGTTTAAACAGGCCCAACTATGGCTACACCTTC.

This clonotype occurred a few times. The chain employs TRBV12-3 or TRBV12-4 and TRBJ1-6; possibly TRBD1 for D (5 bases). The CDR3 spans 15 residues. The germline V and J ends were trimmed by 7 bases and 0 bases, with 10 bases remaining between them. Here the CDR3 DNA reads TGTGCCAGCACCGAGGGGAGCTCCTATAATTCACCCCTCCACTTT. Its translation: CASTEGSSYNSPLHF.

V is TRBV6-6 and J is TRBJ1-3, with a tentative D call TRBD1 (5 bases). The germline V gene has CDR1 MNHNY and CDR2 SVGAGI (reference sequence). The CDR3 length is 14 residues. Trimming took 7 bases from V and 0 from J, leaving 10 bases between them. The CDR3 nucleotides are TGTGCCAGCACAGCGGACATCTCTGGAAACACCATATATTTT. Protein sequence: CASTADISGNTIYF.

The chain is built from TRBV28 and TRBJ1-4; D unresolved. V was pared by 0 bases and J by 4 bases, with 6 bases between. The germline V gene encodes CDR1 MDHEN and CDR2 SYDVKM. This CDR3 has 14 amino acids. The CDR3 bases are TGTGCCAGCAGTTTATGGGCAGATAATGAAAAACTGTTTTTT. Encoded protein: CASSLWADNEKLFF.

Written as DNA, the CDR3 is TGCGCCAGCAGCCTCCCCGCAGGGGCCACTGAAGCTTTCTTT. Its protein is CASSLPAGATEAFF. V usage is TRBV4-1 and J usage is TRBJ1-1, with D perhaps TRBD1 (6 bases). The CDR3 sequence is 14 residues long. Deletions cut 4 bases from V and 4 bases from J, with 13 bases between. Per the germline V gene, CDR1 is MGHRA and CDR2 is YSYEKL.

The chain uses TRBV27 and TRBJ2-5; D is ambiguous. V was trimmed by 7 bases and J by 4 bases, leaving 10 bases between them. The CDR3 totals 12 residues. In germline, CDR1 is MNHEY, CDR2 SMNVEV (reference sequence). DNA for the CDR3: TGTGCCAGCAAGGACGGGCGAGAGACCCAGTACTTC. Translation gives CASKDGRETQYF.

The chain carries TRBV11-2 and TRBJ2-1, with 9 positions matching TRBD2. The V gene's germline CDR1 is SGHAT and CDR2 FQNNGV. With 0 bases clipped from V and 10 bases from J, the junction kept 10 bases outside the gene matches. The CDR3 is 16 residues long. CDR3 region: CASSLEPSGGLEEQFF. DNA of the CDR3: TGTGCCAGCAGCTTAGAACCCAGCGGGGGGCTGGAGGAGCAGTTCTTC.